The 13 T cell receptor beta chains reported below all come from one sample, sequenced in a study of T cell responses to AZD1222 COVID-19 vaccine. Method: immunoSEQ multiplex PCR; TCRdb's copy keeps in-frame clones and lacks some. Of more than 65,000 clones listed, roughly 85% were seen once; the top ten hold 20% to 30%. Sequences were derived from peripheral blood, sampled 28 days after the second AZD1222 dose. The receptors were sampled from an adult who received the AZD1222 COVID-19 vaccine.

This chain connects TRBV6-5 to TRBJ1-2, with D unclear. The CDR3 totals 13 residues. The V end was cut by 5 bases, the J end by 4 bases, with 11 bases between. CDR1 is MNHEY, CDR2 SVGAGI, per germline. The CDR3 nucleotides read TGTGCCAGCAGTCCGGGGTACAGCTATGGCTACACCTTC. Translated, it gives CASSPGYSYGYTF.

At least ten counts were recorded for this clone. The CDR3: CASSTSNSYTEAFF. The CDR3 DNA follows: TGTGCCAGCAGCACCTCAAACTCATACACTGAAGCTTTCTTT. This chain links TRBV11-3 with TRBJ1-1; D is unclear. The CDR3 is 14 residues long. Looked up from germline, CDR1 is SGHNT and CDR2 is YENEEA. The ends were cut back, 5 bases at V and 3 bases at J, with 13 bases in the middle.

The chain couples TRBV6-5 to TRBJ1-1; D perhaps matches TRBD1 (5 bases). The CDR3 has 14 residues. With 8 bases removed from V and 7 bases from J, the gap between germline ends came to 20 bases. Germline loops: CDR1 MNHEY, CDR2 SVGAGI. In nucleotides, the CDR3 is TGTGCCAGCCCTAAGCCTGGGGCAGGTAGTGAAGCTTTCTTT. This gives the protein CASPKPGAGSEAFF.

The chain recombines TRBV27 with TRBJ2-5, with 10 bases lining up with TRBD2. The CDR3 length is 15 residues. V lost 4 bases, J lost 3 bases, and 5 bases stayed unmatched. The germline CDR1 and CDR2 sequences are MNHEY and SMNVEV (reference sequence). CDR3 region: CASSSPGLAEETQYF. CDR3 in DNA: TGTGCCAGCAGTTCGCCCGGACTAGCGGAAGAGACCCAGTACTTC.

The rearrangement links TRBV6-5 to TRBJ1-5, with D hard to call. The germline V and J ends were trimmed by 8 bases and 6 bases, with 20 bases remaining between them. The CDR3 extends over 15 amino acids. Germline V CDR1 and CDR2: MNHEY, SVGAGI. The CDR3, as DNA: TGTGCCAGCCAGTCGACTGACAAGCCGGGTCAGCCCCAGCATTTT. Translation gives CASQSTDKPGQPQHF.

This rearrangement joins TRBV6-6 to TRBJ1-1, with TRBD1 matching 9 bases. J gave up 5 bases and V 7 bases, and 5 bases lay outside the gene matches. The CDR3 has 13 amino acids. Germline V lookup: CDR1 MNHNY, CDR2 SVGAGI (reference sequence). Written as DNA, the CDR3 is TGTGCCAGCACCAGACAGGGGGAAACTGAAGCTTTCTTT. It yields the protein CASTRQGETEAFF.

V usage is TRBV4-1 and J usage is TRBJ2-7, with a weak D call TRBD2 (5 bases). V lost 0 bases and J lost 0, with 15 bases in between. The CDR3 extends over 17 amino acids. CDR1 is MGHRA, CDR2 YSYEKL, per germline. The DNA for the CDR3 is TGCGCCAGCAGCCAAGATTGGGGAGTGTCCAGCTCCTACGAGCAGTACTTC. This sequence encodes CASSQDWGVSSSYEQYF.

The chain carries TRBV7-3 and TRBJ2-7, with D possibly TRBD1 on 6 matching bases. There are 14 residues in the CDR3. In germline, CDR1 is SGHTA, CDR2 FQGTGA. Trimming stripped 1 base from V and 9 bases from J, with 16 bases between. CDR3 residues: CASSLSGTTGRQYF. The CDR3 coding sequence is TGTGCCAGCAGCTTAAGTGGGACAACCGGACGGCAGTACTTC.

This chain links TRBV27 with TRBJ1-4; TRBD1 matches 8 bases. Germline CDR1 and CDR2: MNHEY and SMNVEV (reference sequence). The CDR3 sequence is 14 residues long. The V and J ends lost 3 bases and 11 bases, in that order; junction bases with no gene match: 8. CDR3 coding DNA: TGTGCCAGCAGTTTGAAGATGGACAGGGTGAAACTGTTTTTT. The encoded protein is CASSLKMDRVKLFF.

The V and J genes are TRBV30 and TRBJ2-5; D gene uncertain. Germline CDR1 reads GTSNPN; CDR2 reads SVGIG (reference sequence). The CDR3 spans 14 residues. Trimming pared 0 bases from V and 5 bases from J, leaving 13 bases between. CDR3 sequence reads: CAWSVGGLAETQYF. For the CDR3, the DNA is TGTGCCTGGAGTGTCGGTGGGTTGGCGGAGACCCAGTACTTC.

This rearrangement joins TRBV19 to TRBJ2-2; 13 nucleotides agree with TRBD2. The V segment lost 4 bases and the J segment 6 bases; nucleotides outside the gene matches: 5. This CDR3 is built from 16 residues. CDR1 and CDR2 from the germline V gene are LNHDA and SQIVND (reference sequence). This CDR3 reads CASSTGLAGAPGELFF. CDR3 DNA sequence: TGTGCCAGTAGTACCGGACTAGCGGGGGCCCCCGGGGAGCTGTTTTTT.

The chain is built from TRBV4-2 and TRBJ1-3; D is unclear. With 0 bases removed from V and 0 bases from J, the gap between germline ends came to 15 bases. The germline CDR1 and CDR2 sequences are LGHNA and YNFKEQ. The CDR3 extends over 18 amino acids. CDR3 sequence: CASSQDSDTGGSGNTIYF. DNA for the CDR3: TGTGCCAGCAGCCAAGATTCGGATACCGGAGGCTCTGGAAACACCATATATTTT.

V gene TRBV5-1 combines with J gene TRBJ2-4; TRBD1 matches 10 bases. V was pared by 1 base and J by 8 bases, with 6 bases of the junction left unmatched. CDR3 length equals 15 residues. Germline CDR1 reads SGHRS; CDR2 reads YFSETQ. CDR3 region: CASSLRGTGADIQYF. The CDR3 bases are TGCGCCAGCAGCTTGCGCGGGACAGGGGCGGACATTCAGTACTTC.